These 22 T cell receptor beta chains were all obtained from the same sample, sequenced in a study of blood T cell repertoires in COVID-19. TCRdb's copy holds only in-frame clones and misses some; the assay was immunoSEQ multiplex PCR. Of a few hundred thousand clones in the sample, about 90% were seen once. Sequencing was performed on PBMCs or T cells enriched from blood (not recorded which). These receptors were collected from a woman aged 25-40 years who had recovered from COVID-19.

The V and J genes are TRBV5-5 and TRBJ1-6; D may be TRBD1 (6 bases). V lost 3 bases and J 7 bases, leaving 14 bases between the germline ends. This CDR3 has 15 amino acids. CDR1 and CDR2 from the germline V gene are SGHKS and YYEKEE (reference sequence). CDR3 sequence reads: CASSSGRGWNSPLHF. The CDR3 DNA reads as TGTGCCAGCAGCTCAGGCAGGGGCTGGAATTCACCCCTCCACTTT. The whole variable domain, remainder taken from reference TRBV5-5 and TRBJ1-6, is DAGVTQSPTHLIKTRGQQVTLRCSPISGHKSVSWYQQVLGQGPQFIFQYYEKEERGRGNFPDRFSARQFPNYSSELNVNALLLGDSALYLCASSSGRGWNSPLHFGNGTRLTVT.

This chain connects TRBV9 to TRBJ2-1; weak D call: TRBD1 (6 bases). The CDR3 runs to 16 residues. The germline CDR1 and CDR2 sequences are SGDLS and YYNGEE. V was pared by 0 bases and J by 4 bases, with 14 bases between. The CDR3 DNA sequence: TGTGCCAGCAGCGTAGGGGCGGACAGCGCTTACAATGAGCAGTTCTTC. This gives the protein CASSVGADSAYNEQFF.

J is TRBJ1-6 and V is TRBV6-5, with a tentative D call TRBD1 (5 bases). Deletions cut 0 bases from V and 15 bases from J, with 18 bases between. This CDR3 has 15 amino acids. Germline values: CDR1 MNHEY, CDR2 SVGAGI. In DNA, the CDR3 is TGTGCCAGCAGTTACTCGGGGGGGACCCAACGGAACCTCCACTTT. As protein: CASSYSGGTQRNLHF.

This sequence joins TRBV3-1 (or the pseudogene TRBV3-2) and TRBJ2-2, with 11 positions matching TRBD2. This CDR3 has 16 residues. CDR1 is LGHDT and CDR2 is YNNKEL in the germline V gene (reference sequence). V lost 4 bases to trimming and J lost 7 bases; unmatched junction nucleotides: 8. In DNA, the CDR3 is TGTGCCAGCAGCCTTAGCGGGGGGGCCTCGGTCGGGGAGCTGTTTTTT. It yields the protein CASSLSGGASVGELFF.

The chain links TRBV5-1 to TRBJ1-2; D remains ambiguous. CDR3 length: 14 amino acids. The V gene lost 5 bases and the J gene lost 4 bases, with 15 bases spanning the gap. Germline CDR1 and CDR2: SGHRS and YFSETQ. CDR3 coding DNA: TGCGCCAGCAGTTTGAATAATCGAGGCTATGGCTACACCTTC. Translated, it gives CASSLNNRGYGYTF. The entire variable domain, with the rest obtained from reference TRBV5-1 and TRBJ1-2, is as follows: KAGVTQTPRYLIKTRGQQVTLSCSPISGHRSVSWYQQTPGQGLQFLFEYFSETQRNKGNFPGRFSGRQFSNSRSEMNVSTLELGDSALYLCASSLNNRGYGYTFGSGTRLTVV.

This chain links TRBV18 with TRBJ2-7, with 9 positions matching TRBD1. The CDR3 loop spans 15 amino acids. Germline V CDR1 and CDR2: KGHSH, LQKENI. Unmatched junction bases numbered 4, after V lost 2 bases and J lost 2 bases. The DNA of the CDR3 is TGTGCCAGCTCACCATCCCGGGACAGGGCCTACGAGCAGTACTTC. Protein sequence: CASSPSRDRAYEQYF.

This rearrangement joins TRBV27 to TRBJ2-1, with 7 positions matching TRBD2. Trimming took 0 bases from V and 5 from J; bases not matched to a gene: 7. Germline V gene data show CDR1 as MNHEY and CDR2 as SMNVEV (reference sequence). The CDR3 totals 16 residues. The CDR3 DNA follows: TGTGCCAGCAGTTTATCCTCTAGCGGATATCACAATGAGCAGTTCTTC. Its translation: CASSLSSSGYHNEQFF.

This clone turned up a few times. The chain couples TRBV4-2 to TRBJ2-7; D unresolved. This CDR3 is built from 15 residues. Looked up from germline, CDR1 is LGHNA and CDR2 is YNFKEQ. V lost 0 bases and J 3 bases, leaving 12 bases between the germline ends. CDR3 residues: CASSQERESHYEQYF. CDR3 nucleotide sequence: TGTGCCAGCAGCCAAGAAAGAGAATCCCACTACGAGCAGTACTTC.

The genes are TRBV2 and TRBJ1-4; 7 nucleotides align to TRBD1. The CDR3 covers 14 residues. The germline gives CDR1 SNHLY, CDR2 FYNNEI. After removal of 8 bases from V and 3 bases from J, the junction contained 6 bases not matched to a gene. CDR3 nucleotide sequence: TGTGCCAGCGGCAAACAGGGGCCTAATGAAAAACTGTTTTTT. It yields the protein CASGKQGPNEKLFF.

This chain joins TRBV28 and TRBJ1-4; unclear D gene. Per germline, CDR1 MDHEN and CDR2 SYDVKM. The V gene lost 3 bases and the J gene lost 8 bases, with 19 bases spanning the gap. The length of the CDR3 is 16 residues. CDR3 sequence: CASSFLIRVAGEKLFF. CDR3 coding DNA: TGTGCCAGCAGTTTCTTAATCCGGGTCGCGGGAGAAAAACTGTTTTTT.

This sequence joins TRBV3-1 (or the pseudogene TRBV3-2) and TRBJ2-5; possibly TRBD1 for D (5 bases). This CDR3 is built from 14 residues. The V and J ends lost 5 bases and 7 bases respectively, with 17 bases between them. CDR1 and CDR2 from the germline V gene are LGHDT and YNNKEL (reference sequence). The CDR3 sequence is CASSSGQARGTQYF. CDR3 nucleotide sequence: TGTGCCAGCAGCTCCGGGCAGGCTAGGGGGACCCAGTACTTC.

This chain connects TRBV5-6 to TRBJ2-7; TRBD2 is a possible D gene (6 bases). The CDR3 extends over 14 amino acids. Germline V gene lookup returns CDR1 SGHDT and CDR2 YYEEEE. Trimming left V 0 bases short and J 5 bases short, with 12 bases between. The CDR3 region has the DNA TGTGCCAGCAGCTTGGTCGGGAGACTCCACGAGCAGTACTTC. Translated, it gives CASSLVGRLHEQYF.

The genes are TRBV18 and TRBJ2-2; 10 bases are shared with TRBD1. The V gene end was trimmed by 6 bases and the J gene end by 6 bases; junction bases not matched to a gene: 7. Germline V gene data show CDR1 as KGHSH and CDR2 as LQKENI. The length of the CDR3 is 15 residues. CDR3 bases: TGTGCCAGCTCCCCCGGGACAGGGGCGGCCGGGGAGCTGTTTTTT. Its translation: CASSPGTGAAGELFF.

The chain combines TRBV28 with TRBJ1-4; tentatively, D is TRBD1 (5 bases). The CDR3 extends over 14 amino acids. V lost 6 bases, J lost 8 bases, and 16 bases lay in between. CDR1 is MDHEN and CDR2 is SYDVKM in the germline V gene. The chain's CDR3 is CASSSPQGGEKLFF. In DNA, the CDR3 is TGTGCCAGCAGCTCCCCTCAGGGCGGCGAAAAACTGTTTTTT.

The V gene is TRBV19, the J gene TRBJ2-5; 9 bases are shared with TRBD1. Losses at the gene ends were 4 bases for V and 6 bases for J; bases not matched to a gene: 6. The CDR3 contains 14 residues. The germline V gene encodes CDR1 LNHDA and CDR2 SQIVND (reference sequence). DNA for the CDR3: TGTGCCAGTAGTACCGGACAGGGGTCAAAGACCCAGTACTTC. Its protein product is CASSTGQGSKTQYF.

This clone was found once. This rearrangement joins TRBV6-1 to TRBJ2-7, with TRBD2 identical over 9 bases. Per the germline V gene, CDR1 is MNHNS and CDR2 is SASEGT. The V gene end was trimmed by 3 bases and the J gene end by 5 bases; junction bases not matched to a gene: 8. The CDR3 totals 15 residues. The CDR3 DNA reads as TGTGCCAGCAGTGAGCGGGAGGGCCTTATCAACGAGCAGTACTTC. Translating it yields CASSEREGLINEQYF.

The chain joins TRBV9 to TRBJ2-5, with 12 bases identical to TRBD2. V was clipped by 0 bases and J by 0 bases; unmatched bases: 6. The germline V gene has CDR1 SGDLS and CDR2 YYNGEE. The CDR3 is made up of 18 amino acids. CDR3 sequence (DNA): TGTGCCAGCAGCGTAGAGATACGGACTAGCGGGGACCAAGAGACCCAGTACTTC. It translates to CASSVEIRTSGDQETQYF.

This chain uses TRBV11-2 with TRBJ2-5, with 7 positions matching TRBD1. CDR1 and CDR2 (germline): SGHAT, FQNNGV. This CDR3 has 14 residues. V was clipped by 6 bases and J by 5 bases; unmatched bases: 9. The CDR3, as DNA: TGTGCCAGCAGTCCGACGACAGGGACCGAGACCCAGTACTTC. Protein sequence: CASSPTTGTETQYF.

The rearrangement joins TRBV9 to TRBJ1-1; D possibly corresponds to TRBD1 (5 bases). The V gene's germline CDR1 is SGDLS and CDR2 YYNGEE. The CDR3 length is 16 residues. V was trimmed by 0 bases and J by 0 bases, leaving 12 bases between them. The CDR3 loop is CASSVATGLMNTEAFF. The CDR3 bases are TGTGCCAGCAGCGTAGCTACGGGACTGATGAACACTGAAGCTTTCTTT.

This chain connects TRBV27 to TRBJ2-3; 7 bases line up with TRBD2. Germline values: CDR1 MNHEY, CDR2 SMNVEV (reference sequence). There are 15 residues in the CDR3. Trimming took 6 bases from V and 3 from J; bases not matched to a gene: 9. The CDR3 spells CASRLSGLVTDTQYF. The CDR3, as DNA: TGTGCCAGCAGACTGAGTGGACTAGTGACAGATACGCAGTATTTT.

The chain joins TRBV28 to TRBJ2-7; D possibly corresponds to TRBD1 (5 bases). The CDR3 totals 12 residues. Germline V gene data show CDR1 as MDHEN and CDR2 as SYDVKM. The V and J ends lost 3 bases and 4 bases respectively, with 7 bases between them. The CDR3 spells CASSLDKYEQYF. CDR3 DNA sequence: TGTGCCAGCAGTTTGGACAAGTACGAGCAGTACTTC. Variable domain in full (rest from reference TRBV28 and TRBJ2-7): DVKVTQSSRYLVKRTGEKVFLECVQDMDHENMFWYRQDPGLGLRLIYFSYDVKMKEKGDIPEGYSVSREKKERFSLILESASTNQTSMYLCASSLDKYEQYFGPGTRLTVT.

In this sample, this clone turned up once. The chain recombines TRBV2 with TRBJ2-5; 9 bases agree with TRBD2. The CDR3 extends over 16 amino acids. The V gene's germline CDR1 is SNHLY and CDR2 FYNNEI. With V trimmed by 5 bases and J by 5 bases, 12 bases remained unmatched. CDR3 in amino acids: CASSSAGGTLRETQYF. DNA of the CDR3: TGTGCCAGCAGTTCGGCGGGGGGGACCCTCCGGGAGACCCAGTACTTC.